The 9 T cell receptor beta chains listed next were all sequenced from one sample in a study of regulatory T cells in long-lasting Graves disease. Time point: persistent/refractory GD, antithyroid drugs over 5 years with positive TRAb. There was RNA extracted from PBMCs, and the TCR library was made from it. HTBI primers from iRepertoire and Arm-PCR of CDR3 regions yielded the TCR beta libraries. One entry per CDR3 protein, called by TCRdb with MiXCR from the multiplex PCR reads. The sample consists of roughly 450,000 distinct CDR3 sequences, around a fifth of them appearing once. Sequencing used peripheral blood mononuclear cells (PBMCs), obtained when the disease was refractory, from a patient treated with antithyroid drugs. These receptors originate from a female donor with Graves disease.

This clonotype showed up many times. The chain combines TRBV6-5 with TRBJ2-7; weak D call: TRBD2 (6 bases). V lost 4 bases to trimming and J lost 1 base, with 17 bases between them. The CDR3 runs to 16 residues. The germline gives CDR1 MNHEY, CDR2 SVGAGI. The CDR3 DNA sequence: TGTGCCAGCAGTTTCAACGGGCGGGATAAGTCCTACGAGCAGTACTTC. It codes for CASSFNGRDKSYEQYF.

This clonotype appeared a few times. The rearrangement uses TRBV11-2 and TRBJ2-3; D call uncertain. Germline V CDR1 and CDR2: SGHAT, FQNNGV. CDR3 length equals 16 residues. V was pared by 1 base and J by 0 bases, with 11 bases between. The CDR3 coding sequence is TGTGCCAGCAGCTTAGGTTGGGCCCAAAGCACAGATACGCAGTATTTT. Translating gives CASSLGWAQSTDTQYF.

This clonotype has at least ten counts. The chain uses TRBV7-2 and TRBJ2-5; a weak D match, TRBD1 (5 bases). Germline V gene lookup returns CDR1 SGHTA and CDR2 FQGNSA. This CDR3 comprises 15 residues. V lost 2 bases and J 0 bases, leaving 10 bases between the germline ends. The CDR3 DNA follows: TGTGCCAGCAGCTTACAGACAGCGTACCAAGAGACCCAGTACTTC. Translation: CASSLQTAYQETQYF.

This clonotype was counted at least ten times. This chain connects TRBV7-2 to TRBJ2-5; D uncertain. V was cut by 5 bases and J by 5 bases, with 18 bases left in between. CDR3 size: 15 residues. Per the germline V gene, CDR1 is SGHTA and CDR2 is FQGNSA. Written as DNA, the CDR3 is TGTGCCAGCAGCCCGCACAGAGAACGCCAGGAGACCCAGTACTTC. This codes for CASSPHRERQETQYF.

This clonotype was seen a few times. The chain recombines TRBV5-1 with TRBJ1-1; a possible D gene is TRBD1 (6 bases). This CDR3 has 14 amino acids. Germline V gives CDR1 SGHRS, CDR2 YFSETQ. With 0 bases removed from V and 10 bases from J, the gap between germline ends came to 16 bases. CDR3 sequence reads: CASSLAGERGPAFF. CDR3 DNA sequence: TGCGCCAGCAGCTTGGCAGGGGAGAGGGGTCCAGCTTTCTTT.

The chain's CDR3 is CSDLTSSYNEQFF. CDR3 nucleotide sequence: TGCAGCGACCTAACGAGCTCCTACAATGAGCAGTTCTTC. V usage is TRBV29-1 and J usage is TRBJ2-1; D not resolved. The CDR3 runs to 13 residues. Trimming shortened V by 7 bases and J by 0 bases, and 10 bases separated the two germline ends. The germline CDR1 and CDR2 sequences are SQVTM and ANQGSEA.

This clonotype was observed many times. CDR3 amino acids: CASSPRGLRFREQYF. The CDR3 DNA reads TGTGCCAGCAGTCCCAGGGGGCTAAGGTTCCGAGAGCAGTACTTC. The V gene is TRBV28, the J gene TRBJ2-7; 8 bases are a match to TRBD1. This CDR3 contains 15 residues. With V trimmed by 5 bases and J by 7 bases, 13 bases remained unmatched. Germline lookup yields CDR1 MDHEN and CDR2 SYDVKM.

This clonotype was seen ten or more times. J is TRBJ2-7 and V is TRBV15; D is perhaps TRBD2 (5 bases). Trimming cost V 8 bases and J 0 bases, with 14 bases left between them. This CDR3 region has 14 residues. The V gene's germline CDR1 is LNHNV and CDR2 YYDKDF (reference sequence). The chain's CDR3 is CATQEGLFSYEQYF. Written as DNA, the CDR3 is TGTGCCACCCAGGAAGGACTTTTCTCCTACGAGCAGTACTTC.

CDR3 DNA: TGTGCCAGCAGTGAGCCCCTAGCCCCCTACGAGCAGTACTTC. Translation: CASSEPLAPYEQYF. V and J are TRBV2 and TRBJ2-7; TRBD2 is a possible D gene (5 bases). The V and J ends lost 3 bases and 2 bases respectively, with 11 bases between them. Per the germline V gene, CDR1 is SNHLY and CDR2 is FYNNEI. There are 14 residues in the CDR3.